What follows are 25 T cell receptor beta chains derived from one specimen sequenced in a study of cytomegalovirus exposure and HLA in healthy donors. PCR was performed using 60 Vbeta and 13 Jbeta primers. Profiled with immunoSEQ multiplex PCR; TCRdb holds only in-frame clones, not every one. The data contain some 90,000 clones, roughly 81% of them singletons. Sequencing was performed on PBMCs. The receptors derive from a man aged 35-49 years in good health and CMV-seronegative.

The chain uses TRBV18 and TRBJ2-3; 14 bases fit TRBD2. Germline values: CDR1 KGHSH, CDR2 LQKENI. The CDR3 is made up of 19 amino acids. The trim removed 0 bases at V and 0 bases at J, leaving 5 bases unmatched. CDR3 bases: TGTGCCAGCTCACCACCCGGACTAGCGGGGGGTCGAAGCACAGATACGCAGTATTTT. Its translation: CASSPPGLAGGRSTDTQYF.

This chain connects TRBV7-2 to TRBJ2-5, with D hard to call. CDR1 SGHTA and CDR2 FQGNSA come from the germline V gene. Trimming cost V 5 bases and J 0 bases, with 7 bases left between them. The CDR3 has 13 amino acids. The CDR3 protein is CASSLTHQETQYF. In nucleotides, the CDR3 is TGTGCCAGCAGCCTAACCCACCAAGAGACCCAGTACTTC. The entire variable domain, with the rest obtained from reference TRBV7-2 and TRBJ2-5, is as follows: GAGVSQSPSNKVTEKGKDVELRCDPISGHTALYWYRQSLGQGLEFLIYFQGNSAPDKSGLPSDRFSAERTGGSVSTLTIQRTQQEDSAVYLCASSLTHQETQYFGPGTRLLVL.

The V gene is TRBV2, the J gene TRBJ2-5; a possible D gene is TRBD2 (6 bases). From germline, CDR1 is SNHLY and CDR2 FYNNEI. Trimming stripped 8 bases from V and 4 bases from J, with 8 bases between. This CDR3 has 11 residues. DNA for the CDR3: TGTGCCAGCGGGCGGGGAGAGACCCAGTACTTC. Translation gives CASGRGETQYF.

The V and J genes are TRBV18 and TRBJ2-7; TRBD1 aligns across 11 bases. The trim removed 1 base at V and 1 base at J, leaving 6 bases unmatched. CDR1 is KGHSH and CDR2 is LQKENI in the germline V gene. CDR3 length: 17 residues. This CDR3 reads CASSPLPGQGASYEQYF. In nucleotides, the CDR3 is TGTGCCAGCTCACCACTACCCGGACAGGGGGCATCCTACGAGCAGTACTTC.

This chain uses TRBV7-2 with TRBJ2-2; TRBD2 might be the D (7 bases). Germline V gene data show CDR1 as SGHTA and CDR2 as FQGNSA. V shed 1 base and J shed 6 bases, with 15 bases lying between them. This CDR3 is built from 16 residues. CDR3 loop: CASSLVGGGASGELFF. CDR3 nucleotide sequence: TGTGCCAGCAGCTTAGTCGGTGGGGGGGCCTCCGGGGAGCTGTTTTTT. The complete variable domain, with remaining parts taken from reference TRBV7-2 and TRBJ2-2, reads GAGVSQSPSNKVTEKGKDVELRCDPISGHTALYWYRQSLGQGLEFLIYFQGNSAPDKSGLPSDRFSAERTGGSVSTLTIQRTQQEDSAVYLCASSLVGGGASGELFFGEGSRLTVL.

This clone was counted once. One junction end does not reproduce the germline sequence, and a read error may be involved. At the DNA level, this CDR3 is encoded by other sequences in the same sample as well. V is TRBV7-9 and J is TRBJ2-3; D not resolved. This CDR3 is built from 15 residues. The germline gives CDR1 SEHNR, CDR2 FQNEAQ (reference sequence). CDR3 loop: CASSLVSVSTDTQYF. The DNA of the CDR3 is TGTGCCAGCAGCTTAGTGTCGGTGAGCACAGATACACAGTATTTT.

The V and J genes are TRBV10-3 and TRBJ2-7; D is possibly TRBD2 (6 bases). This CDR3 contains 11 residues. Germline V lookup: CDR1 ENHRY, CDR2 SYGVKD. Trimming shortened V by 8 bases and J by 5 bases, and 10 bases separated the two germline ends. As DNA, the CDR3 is TGTGCCATCGGGGGGACCCACGAGCAGTACTTC. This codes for CAIGGTHEQYF.

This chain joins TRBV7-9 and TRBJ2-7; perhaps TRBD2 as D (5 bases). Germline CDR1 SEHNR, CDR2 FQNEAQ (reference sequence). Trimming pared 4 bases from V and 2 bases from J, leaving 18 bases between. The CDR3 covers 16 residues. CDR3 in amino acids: CASSSVSGLLAYEQYF. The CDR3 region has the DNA TGTGCCAGCAGCTCCGTCAGTGGGTTACTAGCCTACGAGCAGTACTTC. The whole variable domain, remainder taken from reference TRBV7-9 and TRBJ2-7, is DTGVSQNPRHKITKRGQNVTFRCDPISEHNRLYWYRQTLGQGPEFLTYFQNEAQLEKSRLLSDRFSAERPKGSFSTLEIQRTEQGDSAMYLCASSSVSGLLAYEQYFGPGTRLTVT.

CDR3 sequence (DNA): TGTGCCAGCAGCTTAGGGCCCGGATCTAGCTCTTGGGCTTTCTTT. Its translation: CASSLGPGSSSWAFF. V and J are TRBV7-6 and TRBJ1-1; no clear D gene. CDR3 size: 15 residues. Trimming took 1 base from V and 11 from J, leaving 20 bases between them. CDR1 and CDR2 from the germline V gene are SGHVS and FNYEAQ.

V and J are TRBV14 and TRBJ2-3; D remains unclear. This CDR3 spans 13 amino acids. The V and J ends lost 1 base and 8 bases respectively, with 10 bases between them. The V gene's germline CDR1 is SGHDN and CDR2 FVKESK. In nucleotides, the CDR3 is TGTGCCAGCAGCCAAGGTTCGAGCCCTACGCAGTATTTT. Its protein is CASSQGSSPTQYF.

CDR3 sequence (DNA): TGTGCCAGCAGCTTGGGAGGGATAGGAGGCTACACCTTC. Its protein is CASSLGGIGGYTF. This rearrangement joins TRBV5-4 to TRBJ1-2; D unclear. From germline, CDR1 is SGHNT and CDR2 YYREEE (reference sequence). The CDR3 is 13 amino acids. Trimming left V 0 bases short and J 8 bases short, with 11 bases between.

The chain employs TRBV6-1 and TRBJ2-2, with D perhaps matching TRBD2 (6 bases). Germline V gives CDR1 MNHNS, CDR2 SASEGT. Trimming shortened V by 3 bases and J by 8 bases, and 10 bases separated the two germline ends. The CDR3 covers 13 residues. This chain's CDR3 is CASSEEGLGELFF. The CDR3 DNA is TGTGCCAGCAGTGAGGAGGGTTTGGGGGAGCTGTTTTTT.

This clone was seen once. The DNA for the CDR3 is TGTGCCAGCAGCTTATTCCAGCGCGAGCAGTACTTC. This codes for CASSLFQREQYF. The J gene is TRBJ2-7, the V gene TRBV7-9; D ambiguous. Germline CDR1 is SEHNR and CDR2 is FQNEAQ (reference sequence). The CDR3 spans 12 residues. V shed 2 bases and J shed 6 bases, with 8 bases lying between them.

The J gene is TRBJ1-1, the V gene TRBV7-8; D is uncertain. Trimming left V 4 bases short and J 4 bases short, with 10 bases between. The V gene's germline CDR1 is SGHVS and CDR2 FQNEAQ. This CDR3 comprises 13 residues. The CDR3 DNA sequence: TGTGCCAGCAGCTCTAGGATTAGCACTGAAGCTTTCTTT. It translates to CASSSRISTEAFF.

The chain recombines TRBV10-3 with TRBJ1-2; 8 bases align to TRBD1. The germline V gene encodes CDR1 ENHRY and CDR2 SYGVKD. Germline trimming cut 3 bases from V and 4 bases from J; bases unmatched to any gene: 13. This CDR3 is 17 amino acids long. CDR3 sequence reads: CAISDSGQGRAGYGYTF. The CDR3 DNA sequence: TGTGCCATCAGTGATTCTGGACAGGGACGTGCTGGCTATGGCTACACCTTC.

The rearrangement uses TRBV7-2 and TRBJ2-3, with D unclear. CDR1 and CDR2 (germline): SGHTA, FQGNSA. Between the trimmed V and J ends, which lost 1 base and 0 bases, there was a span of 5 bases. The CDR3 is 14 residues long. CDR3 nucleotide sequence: TGTGCCAGCAGCTTAGTTCCTAGCACAGATACGCAGTATTTT. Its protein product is CASSLVPSTDTQYF.

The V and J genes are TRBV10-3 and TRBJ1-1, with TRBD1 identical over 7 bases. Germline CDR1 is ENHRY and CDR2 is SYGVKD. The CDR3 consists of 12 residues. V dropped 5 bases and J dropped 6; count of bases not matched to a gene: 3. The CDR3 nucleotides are TGTGCCATCAGTCCCGGGACAGCTGAAGCTTTCTTT. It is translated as CAISPGTAEAFF.

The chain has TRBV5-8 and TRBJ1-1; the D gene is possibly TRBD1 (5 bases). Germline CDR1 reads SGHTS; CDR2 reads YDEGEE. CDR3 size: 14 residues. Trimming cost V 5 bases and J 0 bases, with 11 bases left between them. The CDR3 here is CASRRDGLNTEAFF. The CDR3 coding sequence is TGTGCCAGCAGGCGGGACGGCCTGAACACTGAAGCTTTCTTT.

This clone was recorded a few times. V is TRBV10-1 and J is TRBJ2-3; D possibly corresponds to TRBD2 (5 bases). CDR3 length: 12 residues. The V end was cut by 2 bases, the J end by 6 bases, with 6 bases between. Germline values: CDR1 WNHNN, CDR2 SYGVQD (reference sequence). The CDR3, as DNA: TGCGCCAGCAGTGAGAGGAGGGATACGCAGTATTTT. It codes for CASSERRDTQYF.

The CDR3 sequence: CASSFAYNEQFF. The DNA for the CDR3 is TGTGCCAGCAGCTTCGCCTACAATGAGCAGTTCTTC. This rearrangement joins TRBV7-2 to TRBJ2-1; D is unresolved. CDR1 and CDR2 from the germline V gene are SGHTA and FQGNSA. With 3 bases removed from V and 2 bases from J, the gap between germline ends came to 2 bases. CDR3 length: 12 residues.

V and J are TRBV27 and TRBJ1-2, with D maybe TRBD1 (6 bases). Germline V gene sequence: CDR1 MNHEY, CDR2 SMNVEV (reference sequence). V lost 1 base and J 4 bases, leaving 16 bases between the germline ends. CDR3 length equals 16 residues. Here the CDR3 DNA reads TGTGCCAGCAGTTTATATGGCGCAGGGGTAATCTATGGCTACACCTTC. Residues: CASSLYGAGVIYGYTF.

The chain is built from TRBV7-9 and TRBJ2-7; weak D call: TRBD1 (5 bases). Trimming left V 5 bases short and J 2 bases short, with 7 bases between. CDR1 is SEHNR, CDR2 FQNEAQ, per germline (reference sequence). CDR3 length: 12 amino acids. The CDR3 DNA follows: TGTGCCAGCAGCATGACAGCCTACGAGCAGTACTTC. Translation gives CASSMTAYEQYF. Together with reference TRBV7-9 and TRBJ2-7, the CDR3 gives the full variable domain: DTGVSQNPRHKITKRGQNVTFRCDPISEHNRLYWYRQTLGQGPEFLTYFQNEAQLEKSRLLSDRFSAERPKGSFSTLEIQRTEQGDSAMYLCASSMTAYEQYFGPGTRLTVT.

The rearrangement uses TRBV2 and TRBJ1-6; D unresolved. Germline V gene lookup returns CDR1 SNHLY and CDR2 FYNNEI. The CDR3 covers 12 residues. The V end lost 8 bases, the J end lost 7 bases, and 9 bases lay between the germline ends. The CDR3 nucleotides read TGTGCCAGCGACGGAGGGAATTCACCCCTCCACTTT. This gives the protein CASDGGNSPLHF.

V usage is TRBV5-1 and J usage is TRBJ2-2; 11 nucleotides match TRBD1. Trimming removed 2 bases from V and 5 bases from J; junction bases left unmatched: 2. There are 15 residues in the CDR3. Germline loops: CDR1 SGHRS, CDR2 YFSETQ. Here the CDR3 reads CASSFGTGGTGELFF. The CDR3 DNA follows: TGCGCCAGCAGCTTTGGGACAGGGGGTACCGGGGAGCTGTTTTTT.

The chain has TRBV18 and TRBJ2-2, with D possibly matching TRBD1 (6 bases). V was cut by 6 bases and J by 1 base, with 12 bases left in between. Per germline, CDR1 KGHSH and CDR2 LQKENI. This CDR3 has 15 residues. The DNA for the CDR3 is TGTGCCAGCTCGCATACAGGGCTGAACACCGGGGAGCTGTTTTTT. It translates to CASSHTGLNTGELFF. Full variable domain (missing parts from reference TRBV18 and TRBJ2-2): NAGVMQNPRHLVRRRGQEARLRCSPMKGHSHVYWYRQLPEEGLKFMVYLQKENIIDESGMPKERFSAEFPKEGPSILRIQQVVRGDSAAYFCASSHTGLNTGELFFGEGSRLTVL.